These T cell receptor beta chains were read from a single sample in a study of blood T cell repertoires in COVID-19. The assay was immunoSEQ multiplex PCR, and TCRdb's table has in-frame clones only and misses some. The sample has about 130,000 clones, approximately 80% seen once. The specimen sequenced was peripheral blood. These receptor sequences come from a woman aged 50 to 60 with acute or convalescent COVID-19. CDR3s include the opening cysteine and the closing phenylalanine or tryptophan. D genes are given only for firm matches. Size values are once, few and many counts, or a class for expanded clones, and some rows have none.

v_gene	abundance	d_gene	j_gene	CDR3aa	CDR3nt
TRBV25-1	.	.	TRBJ2-3	CASSESGVTDTQYF	TGTGCCAGCAGTGAGTCCGGGGTCACAGATACGCAGTATTTT
TRBV27	.	.	TRBJ1-1	CASSSGYRGSGAFF	TGTGCCAGCAGTTCCGGTTATCGGGGAAGTGGGGCTTTCTTT
TRBV6-1	.	.	TRBJ2-5	CASSAPEKGLGETQYF	TGTGCCAGCAGTGCCCCCGAAAAGGGGCTTGGAGAGACCCAGTACTTC
TRBV11-2	.	TRBD2	TRBJ2-7	CASSLASGPSYEQYF	TGTGCCAGCAGCTTAGCTAGCGGGCCTTCCTACGAGCAGTACTTC
TRBV7-9	.	TRBD1	TRBJ1-6	CASSLGQGKSPLHF	TGTGCCAGCAGCTTAGGACAGGGAAAATCACCCCTCCACTTT
TRBV27	.	TRBD2	TRBJ2-7	CASSLGLAGVYEQYF	TGTGCCAGCAGTTTAGGACTAGCGGGAGTCTACGAGCAGTACTTC
TRBV18	.	.	TRBJ2-6	CASSPQRMGAPGRRANVLTF	TGTGCCAGCTCACCACAGCGCATGGGGGCACCTGGACGCAGGGCCAACGTCCTGACTTTC
TRBV6-5	.	.	TRBJ1-6	CATSISYNSPLHF	TGTGCCACCTCTATTTCCTATAATTCACCCCTCCACTTT
TRBV5-1	.	TRBD2	TRBJ2-1	CASSLEGGRASEQFF	TGCGCCAGCAGCTTGGAGGGCGGGAGGGCCAGTGAGCAGTTCTTC
TRBV7-9	once	TRBD2	TRBJ2-1	CASSLQGLADNEQFF	TGTGCCAGCAGCTTACAGGGACTAGCGGACAATGAGCAGTTCTTC
TRBV28	.	.	TRBJ2-7	CASSASAYEQYF	TGTGCCAGCAGTGCTAGCGCCTACGAGCAGTACTTC
TRBV28	.	.	TRBJ1-1	CASSSGAEYTEAFF	TGTGCCAGCAGTTCAGGGGCTGAGTACACTGAAGCTTTCTTT